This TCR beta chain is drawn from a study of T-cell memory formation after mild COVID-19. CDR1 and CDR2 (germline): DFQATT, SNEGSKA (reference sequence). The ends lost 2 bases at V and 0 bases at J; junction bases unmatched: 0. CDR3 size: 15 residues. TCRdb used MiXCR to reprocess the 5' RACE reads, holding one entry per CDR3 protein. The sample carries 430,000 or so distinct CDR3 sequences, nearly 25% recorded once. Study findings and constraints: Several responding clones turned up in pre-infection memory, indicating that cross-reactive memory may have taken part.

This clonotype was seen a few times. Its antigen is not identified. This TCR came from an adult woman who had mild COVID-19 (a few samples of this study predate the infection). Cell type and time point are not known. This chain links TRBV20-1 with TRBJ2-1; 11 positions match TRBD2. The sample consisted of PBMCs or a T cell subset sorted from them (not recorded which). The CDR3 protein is CSARTSGGSYNEQFF. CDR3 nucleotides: TGCAGTGCTAGAACTAGCGGGGGCTCCTACAATGAGCAGTTCTTC.